The entry below gives a single TCR beta chain sequence along with its context. This record belongs to a study of regulatory T cells in long-lasting Graves disease. As for time point: newly diagnosed GD, antithyroid drugs for less than 3 months. RNA extracted from PBMCs served as the sequencing template. The V end was cut by 6 bases, the J end by 0 bases, with 15 bases between. From germline, CDR1 is WSHSY and CDR2 SAAADI. This CDR3 region has 16 residues. Arm-PCR of CDR3 regions and iRepertoire HTBI primers were used to build TCR beta libraries. In TCRdb, the multiplex PCR reads were re-called with MiXCR into one record per CDR3 protein. The sample holds 400,000 to 650,000 distinct CDR3 sequences; roughly a sixth are singletons and the top ten take around 25%. This sample was also put to use in a study of T cells in Graves' hyperthyroidism and ophthalmopathy.

The chain uses TRBV10-2 and TRBJ1-3; D not resolved. The sequence was collected from a woman aged 40-60 years with Graves disease. This material consisted of peripheral blood mononuclear cells (PBMCs), taken at new diagnosis, from a patient treated with antithyroid drugs. In DNA form, the CDR3 reads TGCGCCAGCAGCCAGAGAGGGCCCTTCTCTGGAAACACCATATATTTT. Translating gives CASSQRGPFSGNTIYF.